The source of this T cell receptor beta chain is a study of vaccination and CD4 T cells after COVID-19. Study-level information: Every participant was given two doses of BNT162b2 or mRNA-1273 vaccine.

Comment on this clonotype: The antigen is undetermined.

The CDR3 runs to 15 residues. Germline V gene data show CDR1 as DFQATT and CDR2 as SNEGSKA (reference sequence). V lost 7 bases and J 1 base, leaving 19 bases between the germline ends. At the Johns Hopkins FTIC core, DNA taken from cultured CD4+ T cells was sequenced by way of the Oncomine TCR Beta short-read assay. Using its own MiXCR run on the PCR reads, TCRdb lists one record per CDR3 protein. The sample lists about 7,100 distinct CDR3 sequences; approximately 66% were seen once. Treatment specified: approximately 9-day PBMC culture with coronavirus spike peptide pools or control peptides (ViraFEST assay). ViraFEST used peptide pools to expand antigen-specific T cells before TCR sequencing. Per-well cultures of two million PBMCs received 8 to 10 IU/ml IL-2 and around 10 ug/ml peptide pools.

The chain carries TRBV20-1 and TRBJ2-5; D unresolved. Sequenced sample: CD4+ T cells from blood, cultured in vitro. The TCR was taken from a human donor who had recovered from COVID-19. As DNA, the CDR3 is TGCAGTGTATTAGTTGGGGTCACACCCCAAGAGACCCAGTACTTC. It specifies CSVLVGVTPQETQYF.